The 7 T cell receptor beta chains below were found in one sample sequenced in a study of blood T cell repertoires in COVID-19. Some clones are missing from TCRdb's copy, which holds only in-frame ones; the method was immunoSEQ multiplex PCR. This table holds fewer than 350,000 clones, 85% found once. Sequencing was performed on PBMCs or T cells enriched from blood (not recorded which). The origin of the receptors is a woman aged 25 to 39 who had been exposed to COVID-19.

This clone was observed a few times. This chain joins TRBV28 and TRBJ1-2; 9 positions agree with TRBD1. The trim removed 10 bases at V and 7 bases at J, leaving 13 bases unmatched. The CDR3 is 14 residues long. Germline values: CDR1 MDHEN, CDR2 SYDVKM. CDR3 amino acids: CATSGKDRGVGYTF. CDR3 in DNA: TGTGCCACCTCCGGGAAGGACAGGGGCGTTGGCTACACCTTC.

This chain links TRBV7-3 with TRBJ2-1, with 11 nucleotides matching TRBD2. The CDR3 covers 16 residues. From germline, CDR1 is SGHTA and CDR2 FQGTGA. V was pared by 2 bases and J by 5 bases, with 5 bases of the junction left unmatched. The CDR3 sequence: CASSLSVAGGNNEQFF. The CDR3 DNA reads as TGTGCCAGCAGCTTATCGGTAGCGGGAGGGAACAATGAGCAGTTCTTC. Full variable domain (missing parts from reference TRBV7-3 and TRBJ2-1): GAGVSQTPSNKVTEKGKYVELRCDPISGHTALYWYRQSLGQGPEFLIYFQGTGAADDSGLPNDRFFAVRPEGSVSTLKIQRTERGDSAVYLCASSLSVAGGNNEQFFGPGTRLTVL.

The chain has TRBV4-3 and TRBJ1-3, with TRBD1 as a possible D gene (5 bases). The V and J ends lost 0 bases and 6 bases respectively, with 15 bases between them. The germline V gene has CDR1 LGHNA and CDR2 YSLEER. This CDR3 has 16 residues. CDR3 amino acids: CASSQDAQKGQNTIYF. CDR3 sequence (DNA): TGCGCCAGCAGCCAAGATGCTCAGAAGGGGCAAAACACCATATATTTT.

This chain uses TRBV10-3 with TRBJ1-2, with D unclear. CDR1 is ENHRY, CDR2 SYGVKD, per germline. The germline V and J ends were trimmed by 2 bases and 2 bases, with 15 bases remaining between them. The CDR3 spans 16 residues. The CDR3 bases are TGTGCCATCAGTGAGCGGGAAATGTCCCTAAACTATGGCTACACCTTC. Translating gives CAISEREMSLNYGYTF.

V is TRBV18 and J is TRBJ1-1, with D possibly being TRBD1 (6 bases). V was clipped by 1 base and J by 6 bases, with 15 bases between them. This CDR3 region has 15 residues. CDR1 is KGHSH, CDR2 LQKENI, per germline. CDR3 amino acids: CASSPRQQGSAEAFF. CDR3 bases: TGTGCCAGCTCACCACGTCAACAGGGCAGCGCTGAAGCTTTCTTT.

The chain's CDR3 is CASSLSTSGSKQFF. CDR3 sequence (DNA): TGTGCCAGCAGTTTATCGACTAGCGGGAGTAAACAGTTCTTC. V and J are TRBV27 and TRBJ2-1; 12 positions agree with TRBD2. Germline lookup yields CDR1 MNHEY and CDR2 SMNVEV (reference sequence). The ends lost 0 bases at V and 13 bases at J; junction bases unmatched: 4. This CDR3 has 14 residues.

The chain has TRBV6-2 or TRBV6-3 and TRBJ1-2, with TRBD1 matching 9 bases. Germline V gene data show CDR1 as MNHEY and CDR2 as SVGEGT. This CDR3 comprises 16 residues. Trimming cost V 4 bases and J 4 bases; bases outside gene matches: 10. The CDR3 sequence is CASSSTGTGYGYGYTF. The CDR3 nucleotides are TGTGCCAGCAGTTCCACCGGGACAGGGTACGGCTATGGCTACACCTTC.